The 21 T cell receptor beta chains presented below share a single source sample, sequenced in a study of T cell repertoires in cytomegalovirus infection. TCRdb re-called the reads with MiXCR, one entry per CDR3 protein. The profile shows about 830,000 distinct CDR3 sequences, less than 35% of them singletons. These receptors have no identified antigens. This material consisted of cultured CD8+ T cells from PBMCs, taken from culture after CMV antigen stimulation. The source is a human donor in good health (CMV status not recorded). Some clones in this sample may be carry-over from other donors' samples.

This clonotype has ten or more counts. The chain couples TRBV12-3 or TRBV12-4 to TRBJ1-1; TRBD1 aligns across 7 bases. With V trimmed by 4 bases and J by 4 bases, 3 bases remained unmatched. The CDR3 is made up of 13 amino acids. The CDR3 loop reads CASSWTGLTEAFF. CDR3 DNA: TGTGCCAGCAGTTGGACAGGCCTCACTGAAGCTTTCTTT.

This sequence joins TRBV27 and TRBJ2-1; 8 bases line up with TRBD1. From germline, CDR1 is MNHEY and CDR2 SMNVEV (reference sequence). Trimming took 7 bases from V and 5 from J; bases not matched to a gene: 10. The CDR3 extends over 15 amino acids. The CDR3 coding sequence is TGTGCCAGCACCGCCTGGACAGGGACCGACAATGAGCAGTTCTTC. Residues: CASTAWTGTDNEQFF.

Regarding this clonotype: A read error may be the cause here, since a much bigger clone is one base away. V usage is TRBV7-6 and J usage is TRBJ2-4; D uncertain. CDR3 length: 15 residues. Germline CDR1 and CDR2: SGHVS and FNYEAQ. The V gene lost 5 bases and the J gene lost 0 bases, with 11 bases spanning the gap. CDR3 in amino acids: CASSIVGIAKNIQYF. Here the CDR3 DNA reads TGTGCCAGCAGCATTGTTGGTATAGCCAAAAACATTCAGTACTTC.

This clonotype was seen only a few times. The chain employs TRBV20-1 and TRBJ2-1; 10 nucleotides match TRBD2. Germline V lookup: CDR1 DFQATT, CDR2 SNEGSKA (reference sequence). This CDR3 region has 15 residues. Trimming took 3 bases from V and 5 from J; bases not matched to a gene: 7. DNA for the CDR3: TGCAGTGCTAGGCCCCTAGCGGGGGCCAACAATGAGCAGTTCTTC. Translated: CSARPLAGANNEQFF.

The table lists this clonotype with a few counts. The V call is TRBV7-3, the J call TRBJ2-3; no reliable D call. CDR1 is SGHTA and CDR2 is FQGTGA in the germline V gene. The ends were cut back, 5 bases at V and 6 bases at J, with 9 bases in the middle. The CDR3 has 12 amino acids. The CDR3 protein is CASSPAPDTQYF. The CDR3 DNA reads TGTGCCAGCAGCCCCGCCCCCGATACGCAGTATTTT.

The J gene is TRBJ1-6, the V gene TRBV27, with D maybe TRBD1 (6 bases). Germline V gives CDR1 MNHEY, CDR2 SMNVEV (reference sequence). V was cut by 6 bases and J by 4 bases, with 10 bases left in between. The CDR3 runs 14 residues. This CDR3 reads CASRPGQYNSPLHF. The CDR3 DNA sequence: TGTGCCAGCAGACCCGGACAGTATAATTCACCCCTCCACTTT.

The chain links TRBV27 to TRBJ2-7, with TRBD2 matching over 13 bases. V lost 5 bases to trimming and J lost 6 bases; unmatched junction nucleotides: 7. Germline CDR1 MNHEY, CDR2 SMNVEV (reference sequence). This CDR3 is 15 amino acids long. This CDR3 is CASSQTSGGEFEQYV. The DNA of the CDR3 is TGTGCCAGCAGTCAAACTAGCGGGGGGGAATTCGAGCAGTACGTC.

This chain links TRBV27 with TRBJ2-2; D not resolved. Germline V lookup: CDR1 MNHEY, CDR2 SMNVEV (reference sequence). This CDR3 is built from 15 residues. V lost 3 bases to trimming and J lost 0 bases, with 8 bases between them. The CDR3 region has the DNA TGTGCCAGCAGTTTCTCAGTTACGAACACCGGGGAGCTGTTTTTT. Translating it yields CASSFSVTNTGELFF.

This clonotype appeared many times. V and J are TRBV7-2 and TRBJ2-1, with TRBD2 matching over 11 bases. V was pared by 4 bases and J by 10 bases, with 6 bases of the junction left unmatched. This CDR3 is 14 amino acids long. CDR1 is SGHTA, CDR2 FQGNSA, per germline. The DNA of the CDR3 is TGTGCCAGCAGCTCTAGCGGGGGGCCGAACGAGCAGTTCTTC. This gives the protein CASSSSGGPNEQFF.

The chain combines TRBV4-1 with TRBJ1-1, with a weak D call TRBD1 (6 bases). The ends were cut back, 4 bases at V and 11 bases at J, with 23 bases in the middle. This CDR3 spans 15 amino acids. The germline V gene encodes CDR1 MGHRA and CDR2 YSYEKL. CDR3 residues: CASSPSGTYGFGAFF. CDR3 DNA: TGCGCCAGCAGCCCTTCCGGGACATATGGGTTTGGGGCTTTCTTT.

The gene calls are TRBV19 and TRBJ2-1, with 7 bases that match TRBD1. The CDR3 runs to 17 residues. CDR1 is LNHDA and CDR2 is SQIVND in the germline V gene (reference sequence). J lost 7 bases, V lost 5 bases, and 17 bases had no gene match. CDR3 in DNA: TGTGCCAGTAGTCGAAGAACCGGGACAGCCCCGGGGAATGAGCAGTTCTTC. Its protein is CASSRRTGTAPGNEQFF.

The J gene is TRBJ2-7, the V gene TRBV19; D gene unclear. Germline-derived CDR1 and CDR2 are LNHDA and SQIVND (reference sequence). V lost 0 bases, J lost 0 bases, and 6 bases lay in between. CDR3 size: 14 residues. For the CDR3, the DNA is TGTGCCAGTAGTATAGAAGCTGGCTCCTACGAGCAGTACGTC. This encodes CASSIEAGSYEQYV.

This clonotype was detected ten times or more. The rearrangement links TRBV14 to TRBJ2-5, with TRBD2 matching 13 bases. The CDR3 is 18 amino acids. From germline, CDR1 is SGHDN and CDR2 FVKESK. Unmatched junction bases numbered 15, after V lost 6 bases and J lost 5 bases. DNA of the CDR3: TGTGCCAGCAGTCCACGTGGGTCACTAGCGGGGGGGCGCGAGACCCAGTACTTC. It yields the protein CASSPRGSLAGGRETQYF.

This chain links TRBV6-5 with TRBJ1-2; D not certain. The ends were cut back, 0 bases at V and 4 bases at J, with 12 bases in the middle. Germline assignment: CDR1 MNHEY and CDR2 SVGAGI. The CDR3 length is 15 residues. CDR3 DNA: TGTGCCAGCAGTTACTCGTTGCCGGGTGGCTATGGCTACACCTTC. It specifies CASSYSLPGGYGYTF.

This clonotype was seen more than once but under ten times. V gene TRBV11-2 combines with J gene TRBJ1-2; tentative D call: TRBD1 (6 bases). Germline V CDR1 and CDR2: SGHAT, FQNNGV. V was cut by 5 bases and J by 4 bases, with 23 bases left in between. The CDR3 is made up of 17 amino acids. As DNA, the CDR3 is TGTGCCAGCAGCCCAGGCCCCTCAGGGGAGAGGGCCTATGGCTACACCTTC. Protein: CASSPGPSGERAYGYTF. The full variable domain, with the rest looked up from reference TRBV11-2 and TRBJ1-2, is EAGVAQSPRYKIIEKRQSVAFWCNPISGHATLYWYQQILGQGPKLLIQFQNNGVVDDSQLPKDRFSAERLKGVDSTLKIQPAKLEDSAVYLCASSPGPSGERAYGYTFGSGTRLTVV.

A few counts support this clonotype. The CDR3 protein is CASSFGLAGVSEQFF. The CDR3 DNA reads as TGTGCCAGCAGTTTCGGACTAGCGGGGGTTAGTGAGCAGTTCTTC. The chain joins TRBV28 to TRBJ2-1; 13 bases align to TRBD2. Germline values: CDR1 MDHEN, CDR2 SYDVKM. The CDR3 extends over 15 amino acids. V was clipped by 3 bases and J by 9 bases; unmatched bases: 5.

The J gene is TRBJ2-7, the V gene TRBV27; 8 nucleotides line up with TRBD2. The CDR3 length is 15 residues. Trimming removed 1 base from V and 3 bases from J; junction bases left unmatched: 5. Germline CDR1 MNHEY, CDR2 SMNVEV (reference sequence). CDR3 in DNA: TGTGCCAGCAGTTTATTAATAGCGGGATTCTACGAGCAGTACGTC. This translates into CASSLLIAGFYEQYV.

The CDR3 nucleotides read TGTGCCAGCAGTTCACTTCTGACGACTTTGGGAGATACGCAGTATTTT. Protein sequence: CASSSLLTTLGDTQYF. The rearrangement links TRBV12-3 or TRBV12-4 to TRBJ2-3; D unclear. The CDR3 has 16 residues. V dropped 4 bases and J dropped 5 bases, with 19 bases sitting between them.

In this sample, this clonotype turned up many times. J is TRBJ2-3 and V is TRBV20-1, with 13 positions matching TRBD2. The CDR3 spans 17 residues. Germline V gene data show CDR1 as DFQATT and CDR2 as SNEGSKA (reference sequence). The J segment lost 2 bases and the V segment lost 5 bases, leaving 10 bases of the junction unmatched. As DNA, the CDR3 is TGCAGTGCTCCAACAGCCGGACTAGCGGGGGACACAGATACGCAGTATTTT. Its protein is CSAPTAGLAGDTDTQYF.

The rearrangement uses TRBV7-3 and TRBJ1-1; D remains unclear. Germline values: CDR1 SGHTA, CDR2 FQGTGA. This CDR3 region has 15 residues. Trimming took off 0 bases at V and 5 bases at J, with 13 bases between the two ends. CDR3 amino acids: CASSLTREPRTEAFF. In nucleotides, the CDR3 is TGTGCCAGCAGCTTAACCCGAGAGCCCCGGACTGAAGCTTTCTTT.

This clonotype has a handful of counts. The chain uses TRBV27 and TRBJ1-1, with D unresolved. The V gene lost 3 bases and the J gene lost 4 bases, with 9 bases spanning the gap. From germline, CDR1 is MNHEY and CDR2 SMNVEV (reference sequence). This CDR3 region has 13 residues. This CDR3 reads CASSFYRRTEAFF. The DNA of the CDR3 is TGTGCCAGCAGTTTTTACCGACGCACTGAAGCTTTCTTT.